One sample yielded the 27 T cell receptor beta chains listed below, sequenced in a study of radiotherapy plus CTLA-4 blockade in lung cancer. Assay used: immunoSEQ multiplex PCR; TCRdb lists only in-frame clones, some missing. The sample shows about 80,000 clones, over 70% of them seen only once. The specimen was peripheral blood, collected from a patient treated with radiotherapy plus ipilimumab. All receptors come from a human donor with non-small cell lung cancer whose response to radiotherapy plus ipilimumab could not be evaluated. Some clones in this sample may be carry-over from other donors' samples.

The CDR3 here is CASSERAGGRETQYF. DNA of the CDR3: TGTGCCAGCAGTGAAAGGGCAGGGGGCAGGGAGACCCAGTACTTC. This chain uses TRBV25-1 with TRBJ2-5; 8 bases agree with TRBD1. The CDR3 consists of 15 residues. V gave up 2 bases and J gave up 5 bases; unmatched junction bases: 7. Germline V gives CDR1 MGHDK, CDR2 SYGVNS.

This clone came up once. The J gene is TRBJ2-2, the V gene TRBV30, with D hard to call. The germline V and J ends were trimmed by 0 bases and 3 bases, with 5 bases remaining between them. This CDR3 region has 13 residues. Germline CDR1 reads GTSNPN; CDR2 reads SVGIG (reference sequence). The CDR3 reads CAWSVLYTGELFF. The CDR3 bases are TGTGCCTGGAGTGTCCTGTACACCGGGGAGCTGTTTTTT.

This clone appeared a few times. The rearrangement links TRBV15 to TRBJ2-6; TRBD1 might be the D (5 bases). The CDR3 runs 15 residues. The ends were cut back, 3 bases at V and 0 bases at J, with 6 bases in the middle. Looked up from germline, CDR1 is LNHNV and CDR2 is YYDKDF (reference sequence). The CDR3, as DNA: TGTGCCACCAGCAGGGACAACTCTGGGGCCAACGTCCTGACTTTC. It yields the protein CATSRDNSGANVLTF.

Concerning this clone itself: An end of the junction differs from the germline gene, which may be a read error. The genes are TRBV2 and TRBJ2-7; TRBD2 might be the D (5 bases). Germline V CDR1 and CDR2: SNHLY, FYNNEI. The CDR3 loop spans 12 amino acids. Here the CDR3 reads CANSEAAYEQYF. CDR3 DNA sequence: TGTGCCAACAGTGAAGCGGCATACGAGCAGTACTTC.

The CDR3 here is CASSQDGSWDRGDGELFF. CDR3 nucleotide sequence: TGCGCCAGCAGCCAAGATGGGTCCTGGGACAGGGGAGACGGGGAGCTGTTTTTT. V and J are TRBV4-3 and TRBJ2-2; TRBD1 matches at 10 bases. Trimming took 0 bases from V and 7 from J; bases not matched to a gene: 11. Germline values: CDR1 LGHNA, CDR2 YSLEER. The CDR3 loop spans 18 amino acids.

This chain's CDR3 is CASSSLSDNEQFF. In DNA form, the CDR3 reads TGTGCCAGCAGTTCTCTCAGCGACAATGAGCAGTTCTTC. The rearrangement uses TRBV6-5 and TRBJ2-1; the D is unclear. Germline V CDR1 and CDR2: MNHEY, SVGAGI. V lost 4 bases to trimming and J lost 5 bases, with 9 bases between them. This CDR3 is built from 13 residues.

V is TRBV7-9 and J is TRBJ2-3; no clear D gene. CDR1 and CDR2 from the germline V gene are SEHNR and FQNEAQ (reference sequence). With 1 base removed from V and 0 bases from J, the gap between germline ends came to 5 bases. The CDR3 covers 14 residues. The CDR3 coding sequence is TGTGCCAGCAGCTTAGGCCAGAGCACAGATACGCAGTATTTT. Translated, it gives CASSLGQSTDTQYF.

Comments on this clone: Within the sample, other DNA sequences also encode this same CDR3. The rearrangement uses TRBV4-1 and TRBJ2-3; TRBD2 agrees at 10 bases. From germline, CDR1 is MGHRA and CDR2 YSYEKL. The trim removed 0 bases at V and 6 bases at J, leaving 9 bases unmatched. The CDR3 runs 17 residues. In DNA, the CDR3 is TGCGCCAGCAGCCAAGATGGAGTAGCGGGGGGTTCTGATACGCAGTATTTT. It encodes CASSQDGVAGGSDTQYF.

The chain employs TRBV2 and TRBJ2-1, with 7 bases fitting TRBD1. Per the germline V gene, CDR1 is SNHLY and CDR2 is FYNNEI. The CDR3 sequence is 13 residues long. The V gene end was trimmed by 5 bases and the J gene end by 10 bases; junction bases not matched to a gene: 8. CDR3 amino acids: CASSITGVGEQFF. CDR3 nucleotides: TGTGCCAGCAGTATTACAGGGGTCGGCGAGCAGTTCTTC.

J is TRBJ1-3 and V is TRBV7-9; tentative D call: TRBD1 (6 bases). CDR3 length equals 18 residues. CDR1 is SEHNR and CDR2 is FQNEAQ in the germline V gene (reference sequence). Deletions cut 1 base from V and 0 bases from J, with 16 bases between. The CDR3 loop is CASSLEQGFAVSGNTIYF. The CDR3 region has the DNA TGTGCCAGCAGCTTAGAACAGGGATTCGCCGTCTCTGGAAACACCATATATTTT.

The chain joins TRBV15 to TRBJ2-1; 9 nucleotides line up with TRBD1. With 6 bases clipped from V and 5 bases from J, the junction kept 11 bases outside the gene matches. CDR1 LNHNV and CDR2 YYDKDF come from the germline V gene (reference sequence). This CDR3 spans 16 amino acids. This CDR3 is CATSPPDRGAHNEQFF. The CDR3 nucleotides are TGTGCCACCAGTCCCCCCGACAGGGGGGCACACAATGAGCAGTTCTTC.

There are a few counts of this clone. This sequence joins TRBV4-2 and TRBJ1-2; D ambiguous. This CDR3 spans 13 amino acids. V was cut by 0 bases and J by 7 bases, with 9 bases left in between. Germline V lookup: CDR1 LGHNA, CDR2 YNFKEQ. CDR3 coding DNA: TGTGCCAGCAGCCAAGAACGGGTTGGTGGCTACACCTTC. Its protein is CASSQERVGGYTF.

The gene calls are TRBV5-1 and TRBJ2-7; 9 bases are shared with TRBD1. The germline CDR1 and CDR2 sequences are SGHRS and YFSETQ. This CDR3 has 16 amino acids. Unmatched junction bases numbered 14, after V lost 4 bases and J lost 6 bases. CDR3 protein: CASSPRTGDPLGEQYF. The CDR3 bases are TGCGCCAGCAGCCCTAGGACAGGGGACCCTCTCGGCGAGCAGTACTTC.

This chain links TRBV4-1 with TRBJ1-5; TRBD1 matches at 7 bases. Germline CDR1 reads MGHRA; CDR2 reads YSYEKL. Losses at the gene ends were 0 bases for V and 0 bases for J; bases not matched to a gene: 8. CDR3 length: 18 amino acids. Written as DNA, the CDR3 is TGCGCCAGCAGCCAAGAGGGACAGTGGCAGGATAGCAATCAGCCCCAGCATTTT. Its protein product is CASSQEGQWQDSNQPQHF.

The J gene is TRBJ2-2, the V gene TRBV27; 8 positions match TRBD1. Germline V lookup: CDR1 MNHEY, CDR2 SMNVEV (reference sequence). The CDR3 has 16 residues. The J segment lost 4 bases and the V segment lost 3 bases, leaving 7 bases of the junction unmatched. The CDR3: CASSFSGGYGTGELFF. The CDR3 DNA reads TGTGCCAGCAGTTTTTCAGGGGGCTATGGCACCGGGGAGCTGTTTTTT.

This clone was observed a few times. J is TRBJ2-7 and V is TRBV28; a weak D match, TRBD2 (5 bases). V was cut by 5 bases and J by 0 bases, with 11 bases left in between. CDR3 length: 14 residues. From germline, CDR1 is MDHEN and CDR2 SYDVKM. The CDR3 protein is CASSPGGSSYEQYF. CDR3 DNA: TGTGCCAGCAGTCCGGGTGGGAGCTCCTACGAGCAGTACTTC.

The CDR3 nucleotides are TGCGCCACCGGAGGGAAGAATTCACCCCTCCACTTT. Translating it yields CATGGKNSPLHF. This chain connects TRBV10-1 to TRBJ1-6, with no clear D. The CDR3 loop spans 12 amino acids. The germline CDR1 and CDR2 sequences are WNHNN and SYGVQD (reference sequence). Trimming shortened V by 10 bases and J by 7 bases, and 11 bases separated the two germline ends.

The chain uses TRBV5-1 and TRBJ2-5; D is perhaps TRBD2 (5 bases). The CDR3 loop spans 14 amino acids. CDR1 and CDR2 (germline): SGHRS, YFSETQ. Trimming cost V 0 bases and J 2 bases, with 8 bases left between them. The CDR3 coding sequence is TGCGCCAGCAGCTTGGTAGCGATTCAAGAGACCCAGTACTTC. This translates into CASSLVAIQETQYF.

The CDR3 here is CASSQVENRQGGYEQYF. CDR3 DNA sequence: TGCGCCAGCAGCCAAGTTGAGAACCGGCAGGGGGGCTACGAGCAGTACTTC. The chain is built from TRBV4-3 and TRBJ2-7; D perhaps matches TRBD1 (7 bases). The CDR3 loop spans 17 amino acids. V dropped 1 base and J dropped 3 bases, with 19 bases sitting between them. CDR1 and CDR2 (germline): LGHNA, YSLEER.

V usage is TRBV7-3 and J usage is TRBJ2-7, with TRBD1 matching over 8 bases. Trimming at V came to 3 bases and at J to 6 bases, leaving 7 bases not matched to a gene. This CDR3 has 14 residues. Germline CDR1 and CDR2: SGHTA and FQGTGA. CDR3 residues: CASSLVQGAGEQYF. CDR3 in DNA: TGTGCCAGCAGCTTGGTCCAGGGGGCGGGCGAGCAGTACTTC.

The chain carries TRBV4-1 and TRBJ2-3; no definite D call. The CDR3 contains 12 residues. Trimming removed 4 bases at V and 4 bases at J, with 6 bases between. Germline-derived CDR1 and CDR2 are MGHRA and YSYEKL. The CDR3 sequence is CASSPVPDTQYF. In DNA, the CDR3 is TGCGCCAGCAGCCCAGTCCCAGATACGCAGTATTTT.

This sequence joins TRBV10-2 and TRBJ2-7; tentatively, D is TRBD1 (6 bases). With 2 bases removed from V and 6 bases from J, the gap between germline ends came to 11 bases. The germline gives CDR1 WSHSY, CDR2 SAAADI. The CDR3 extends over 13 amino acids. The CDR3 sequence is CASSEPRGPEQYF. In nucleotides, the CDR3 is TGCGCCAGCAGTGAGCCCAGGGGCCCCGAGCAGTACTTC.

V and J are TRBV27 and TRBJ1-4; unclear D gene. V shed 3 bases and J shed 4 bases, with 9 bases lying between them. The CDR3 covers 14 residues. The germline V gene has CDR1 MNHEY and CDR2 SMNVEV (reference sequence). The CDR3 DNA is TGTGCCAGCAGTTTTTACGGGAGTAATGAAAAACTGTTTTTT. This gives the protein CASSFYGSNEKLFF.

The chain carries TRBV7-3 and TRBJ2-3; 7 positions agree with TRBD2. This CDR3 is 14 amino acids long. The germline gives CDR1 SGHTA, CDR2 FQGTGA. V dropped 4 bases and J dropped 2; count of bases not matched to a gene: 3. CDR3 nucleotides: TGTGCCAGCAGCTCCGGGGGGTCCACAGATACGCAGTATTTT. Protein: CASSSGGSTDTQYF.

The V gene is TRBV5-4, the J gene TRBJ2-1, with TRBD2 matching over 8 bases. This CDR3 is 16 amino acids long. Trimming took 0 bases from V and 2 from J; bases not matched to a gene: 4. Germline V lookup: CDR1 SGHNT, CDR2 YYREEE (reference sequence). The CDR3 sequence is CASSLAGAGAYNEQFF. Written as DNA, the CDR3 is TGTGCCAGCAGCTTGGCCGGAGCGGGGGCCTACAATGAGCAGTTCTTC.

This clone came up once. V and J are TRBV11-2 and TRBJ1-5; tentatively, D is TRBD1 (6 bases). V dropped 7 bases and J dropped 0 bases, with 16 bases sitting between them. This CDR3 spans 16 amino acids. Germline V gene sequence: CDR1 SGHAT, CDR2 FQNNGV. In DNA form, the CDR3 reads TGTGCCAGCAAGCTTGGGAGGGGGACTAGCAATCAGCCCCAGCATTTT. This sequence encodes CASKLGRGTSNQPQHF.

The CDR3 region is CASTPTGGAGELFF. CDR3 bases: TGCGCCAGCACCCCGACAGGGGGAGCCGGGGAGCTGTTTTTT. The rearrangement joins TRBV5-1 to TRBJ2-2, with TRBD1 matching over 9 bases. Germline V gene sequence: CDR1 SGHRS, CDR2 YFSETQ. The CDR3 has 14 amino acids. J lost 6 bases, V lost 6 bases, and 6 bases had no gene match.